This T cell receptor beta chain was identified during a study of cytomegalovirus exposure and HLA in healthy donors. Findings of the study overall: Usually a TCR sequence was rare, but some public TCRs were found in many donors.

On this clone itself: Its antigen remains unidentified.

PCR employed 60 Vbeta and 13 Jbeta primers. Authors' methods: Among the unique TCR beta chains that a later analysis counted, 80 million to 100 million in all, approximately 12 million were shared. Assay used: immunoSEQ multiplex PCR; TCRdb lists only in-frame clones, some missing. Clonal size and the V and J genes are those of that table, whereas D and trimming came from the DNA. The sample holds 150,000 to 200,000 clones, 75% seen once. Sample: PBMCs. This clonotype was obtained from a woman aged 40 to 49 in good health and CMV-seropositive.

CDR3: CASSLSGGAGANVLTF. In nucleotides, the CDR3 is TGTGCCAGCAGCCTCTCAGGAGGAGCTGGGGCCAACGTCCTGACTTTC. V and J are TRBV7-3 and TRBJ2-6; TRBD2 is a possible D gene (5 bases). The CDR3 has 16 residues. The germline V gene has CDR1 SGHTA and CDR2 FQGTGA. Trimming left V 5 bases short and J 2 bases short, with 13 bases between.